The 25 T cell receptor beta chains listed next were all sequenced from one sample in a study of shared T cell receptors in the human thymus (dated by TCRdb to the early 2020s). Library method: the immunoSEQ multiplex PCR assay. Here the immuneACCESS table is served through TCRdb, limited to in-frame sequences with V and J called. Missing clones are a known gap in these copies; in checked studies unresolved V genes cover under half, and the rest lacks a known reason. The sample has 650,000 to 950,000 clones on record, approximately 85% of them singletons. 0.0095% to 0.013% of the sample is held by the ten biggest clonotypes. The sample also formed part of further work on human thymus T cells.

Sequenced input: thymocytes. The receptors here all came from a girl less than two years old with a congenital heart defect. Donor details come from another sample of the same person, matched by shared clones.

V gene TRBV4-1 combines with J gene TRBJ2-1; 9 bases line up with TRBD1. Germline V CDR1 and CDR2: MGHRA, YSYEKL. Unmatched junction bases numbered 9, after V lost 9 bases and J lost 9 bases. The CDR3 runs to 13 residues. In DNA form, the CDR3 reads TGCGCCAGTGCGGGACAGGGAGTTGGTGAGCAGTTCTTC. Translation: CASAGQGVGEQFF.

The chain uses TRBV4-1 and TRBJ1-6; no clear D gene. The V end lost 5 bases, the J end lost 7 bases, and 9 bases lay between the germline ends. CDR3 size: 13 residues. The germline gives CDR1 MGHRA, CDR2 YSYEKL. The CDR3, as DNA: TGCGCCAGCAGCTCCCGAGGCAATTCACCCCTCCACTTT. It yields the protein CASSSRGNSPLHF.

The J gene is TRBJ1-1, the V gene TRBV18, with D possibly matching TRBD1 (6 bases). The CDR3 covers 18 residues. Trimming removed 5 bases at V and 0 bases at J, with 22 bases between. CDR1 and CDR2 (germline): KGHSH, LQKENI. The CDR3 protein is CASSAGTEMTGMNTEAFF. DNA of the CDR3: TGTGCCAGCTCAGCTGGGACCGAAATGACAGGAATGAACACTGAAGCTTTCTTT.

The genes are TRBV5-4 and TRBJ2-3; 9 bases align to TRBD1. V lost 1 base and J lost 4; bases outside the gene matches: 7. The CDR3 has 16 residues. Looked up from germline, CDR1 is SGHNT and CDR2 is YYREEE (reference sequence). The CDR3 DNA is TGTGCCAGCAGCTTGTCCCCGGACAGGGGATCAGATACGCAGTATTTT. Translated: CASSLSPDRGSDTQYF.

The CDR3 protein is CASSPGLTEAFF. As DNA, the CDR3 is TGTGCCAGCTCACCAGGGCTCACTGAAGCTTTCTTT. The chain employs TRBV18 and TRBJ1-1; D uncertain. V lost 2 bases and J lost 4, with 5 bases in between. Per germline, CDR1 KGHSH and CDR2 LQKENI. The CDR3 is 12 residues long.

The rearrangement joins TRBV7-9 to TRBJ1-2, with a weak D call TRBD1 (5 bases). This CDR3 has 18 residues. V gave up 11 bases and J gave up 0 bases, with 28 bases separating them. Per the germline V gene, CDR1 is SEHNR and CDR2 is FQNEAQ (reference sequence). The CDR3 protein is CALNSPMKLRAPNYGYTF. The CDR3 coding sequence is TGTGCCCTCAACTCCCCGATGAAACTCAGGGCCCCTAACTATGGCTACACCTTC.

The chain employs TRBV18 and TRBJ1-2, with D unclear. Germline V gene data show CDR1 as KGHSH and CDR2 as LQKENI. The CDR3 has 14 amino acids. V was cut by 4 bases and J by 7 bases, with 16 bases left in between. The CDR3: CASSRRPGSCGYTF. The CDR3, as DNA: TGTGCCAGCTCACGGAGGCCGGGGAGTTGTGGCTACACCTTC.

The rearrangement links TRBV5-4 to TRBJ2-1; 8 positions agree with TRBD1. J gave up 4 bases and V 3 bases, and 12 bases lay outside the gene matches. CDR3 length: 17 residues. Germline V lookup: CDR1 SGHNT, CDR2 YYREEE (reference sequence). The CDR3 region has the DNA TGTGCCAGCAGCTCCAGTTCGAAGGACAGGGCTTACAATGAGCAGTTCTTC. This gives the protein CASSSSSKDRAYNEQFF.

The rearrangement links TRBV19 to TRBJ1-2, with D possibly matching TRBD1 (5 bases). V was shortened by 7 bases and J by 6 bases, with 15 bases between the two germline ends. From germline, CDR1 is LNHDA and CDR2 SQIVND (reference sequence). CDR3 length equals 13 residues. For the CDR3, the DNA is TGTGCCAGTACCGCCGGGACTTGGAATGGCTACACCTTC. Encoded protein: CASTAGTWNGYTF.

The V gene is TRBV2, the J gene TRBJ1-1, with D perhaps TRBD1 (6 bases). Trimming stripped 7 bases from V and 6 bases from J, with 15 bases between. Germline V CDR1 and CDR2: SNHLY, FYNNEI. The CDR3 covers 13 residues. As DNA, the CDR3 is TGTGCCAGCATCATACCAGGGGCAGCTGAAGCTTTCTTT. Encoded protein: CASIIPGAAEAFF.

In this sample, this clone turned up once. The CDR3 here is CASSLAGETQYF. DNA for the CDR3: TGTGCCAGCAGCTTGGCAGGCGAGACCCAGTACTTC. The J gene is TRBJ2-5, the V gene TRBV5-6; D call uncertain. V dropped 0 bases and J dropped 5 bases, with 5 bases sitting between them. The germline V gene encodes CDR1 SGHDT and CDR2 YYEEEE. There are 12 residues in the CDR3.

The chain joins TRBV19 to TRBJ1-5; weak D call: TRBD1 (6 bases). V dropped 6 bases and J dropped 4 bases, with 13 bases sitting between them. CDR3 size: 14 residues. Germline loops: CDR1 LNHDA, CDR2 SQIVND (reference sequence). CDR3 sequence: CASSRRQVNQPQHF. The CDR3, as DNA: TGTGCCAGTAGCCGCAGACAGGTAAATCAGCCCCAGCATTTT.

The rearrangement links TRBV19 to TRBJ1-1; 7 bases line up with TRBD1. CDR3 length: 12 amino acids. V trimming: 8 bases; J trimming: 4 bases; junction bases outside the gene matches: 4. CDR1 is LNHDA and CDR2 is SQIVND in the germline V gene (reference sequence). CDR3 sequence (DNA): TGTGCCAGTTTAGAGGGGGCCACTGAAGCTTTCTTT. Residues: CASLEGATEAFF.

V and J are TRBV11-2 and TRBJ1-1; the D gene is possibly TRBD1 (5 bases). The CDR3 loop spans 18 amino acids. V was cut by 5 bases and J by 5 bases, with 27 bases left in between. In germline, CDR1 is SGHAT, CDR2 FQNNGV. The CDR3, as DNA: TGTGCCAGCAGCCCAGATAAGGGGTGGTCCAGGGTAGGAACTGAAGCTTTCTTT. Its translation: CASSPDKGWSRVGTEAFF.

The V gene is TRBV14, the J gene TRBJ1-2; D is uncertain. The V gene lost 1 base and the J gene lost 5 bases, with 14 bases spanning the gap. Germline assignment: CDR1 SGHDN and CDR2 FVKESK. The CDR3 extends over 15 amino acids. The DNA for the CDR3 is TGTGCCAGCAGCCAAGCCCGCGATTTCCATTATGGCTACACCTTC. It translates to CASSQARDFHYGYTF.

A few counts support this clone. The CDR3 region has the DNA TGTGCCAGCAGCTTAGTCGGTGTGCGGGACAGCCCAACCTATGGCTACACCTTC. It yields the protein CASSLVGVRDSPTYGYTF. This chain joins TRBV7-8 and TRBJ1-2; 7 nucleotides agree with TRBD1. Trimming removed 1 base from V and 4 bases from J; junction bases left unmatched: 15. Germline CDR1 SGHVS, CDR2 FQNEAQ. The CDR3 has 18 residues.

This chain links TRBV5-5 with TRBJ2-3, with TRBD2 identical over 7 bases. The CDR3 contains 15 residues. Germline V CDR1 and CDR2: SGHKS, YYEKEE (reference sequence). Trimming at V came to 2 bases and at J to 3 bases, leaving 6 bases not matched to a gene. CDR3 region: CASSFQAGSTDTQYF. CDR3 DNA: TGTGCCAGCAGCTTTCAAGCGGGGTCTACAGATACGCAGTATTTT.

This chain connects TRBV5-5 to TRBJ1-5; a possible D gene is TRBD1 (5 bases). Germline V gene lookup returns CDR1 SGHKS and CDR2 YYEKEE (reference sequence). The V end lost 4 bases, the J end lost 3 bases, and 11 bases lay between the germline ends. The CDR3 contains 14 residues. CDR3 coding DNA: TGTGCCAGCAGCCCGACAGAGAACAATCAGCCCCAGCATTTT. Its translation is CASSPTENNQPQHF.

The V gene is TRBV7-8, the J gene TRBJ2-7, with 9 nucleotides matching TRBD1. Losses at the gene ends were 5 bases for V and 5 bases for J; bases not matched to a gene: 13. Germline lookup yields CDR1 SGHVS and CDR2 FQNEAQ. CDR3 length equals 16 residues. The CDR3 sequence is CASSLTDRGFVDEQYF. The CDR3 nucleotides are TGTGCCAGCAGCCTAACGGACAGGGGATTTGTCGACGAGCAGTACTTC.

CDR3 residues: CASSLFGHEQYF. CDR3 sequence (DNA): TGTGCCAGCAGCTTGTTCGGACACGAGCAGTACTTC. J is TRBJ2-5 and V is TRBV5-6; D gene ambiguous. With the DNA end fitting TRBJ2-7 better, the J assignment may be wrong. This CDR3 has 12 amino acids. CDR1 and CDR2 from the germline V gene are SGHDT and YYEEEE.

CDR3 coding DNA: TGCGCCAGCAGCTTGGGGACAGGCGGTGGTATAAACGACTCCTACGAGCAGTACTTC. Translation gives CASSLGTGGGINDSYEQYF. The chain links TRBV5-1 to TRBJ2-7, with TRBD1 matching over 7 bases. Germline loops: CDR1 SGHRS, CDR2 YFSETQ. The V gene end was trimmed by 0 bases and the J gene end by 0 bases; junction bases not matched to a gene: 15. The CDR3 consists of 19 residues.

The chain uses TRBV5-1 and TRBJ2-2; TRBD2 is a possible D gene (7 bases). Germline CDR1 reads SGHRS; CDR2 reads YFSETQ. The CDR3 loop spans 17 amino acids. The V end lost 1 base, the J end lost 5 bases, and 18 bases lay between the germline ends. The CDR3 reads CASSLFGGGPSTGELFF. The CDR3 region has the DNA TGCGCCAGCAGCTTGTTTGGCGGGGGCCCGTCGACCGGGGAGCTGTTTTTT.

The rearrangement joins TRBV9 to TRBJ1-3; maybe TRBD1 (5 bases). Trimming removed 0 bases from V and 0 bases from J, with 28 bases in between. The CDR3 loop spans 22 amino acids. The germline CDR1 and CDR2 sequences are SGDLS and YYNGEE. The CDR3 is CASSVEDSVRQTFSFSGNTIYF. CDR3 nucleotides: TGTGCCAGCAGCGTAGAAGATTCCGTCCGACAGACATTTTCCTTCTCTGGAAACACCATATATTTT.

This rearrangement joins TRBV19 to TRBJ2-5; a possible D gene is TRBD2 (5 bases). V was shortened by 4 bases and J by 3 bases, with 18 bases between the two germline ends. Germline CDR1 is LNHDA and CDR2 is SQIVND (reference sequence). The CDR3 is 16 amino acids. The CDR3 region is CASSTPRPRGKETQYF. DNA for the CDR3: TGTGCCAGTAGTACCCCGCGGCCCCGGGGAAAAGAGACCCAGTACTTC. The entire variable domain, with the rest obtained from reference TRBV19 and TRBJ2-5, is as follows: DGGITQSPKYLFRKEGQNVTLSCEQNLNHDAMYWYRQDPGQGLRLIYYSQIVNDFQKGDIAEGYSVSREKKESFPLTVTSAQKNPTAFYLCASSTPRPRGKETQYFGPGTRLLVL.

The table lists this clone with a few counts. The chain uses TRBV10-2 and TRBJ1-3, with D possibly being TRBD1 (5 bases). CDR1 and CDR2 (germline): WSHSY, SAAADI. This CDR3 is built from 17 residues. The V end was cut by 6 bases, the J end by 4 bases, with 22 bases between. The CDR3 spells CASRGGGLKVSGNTIYF. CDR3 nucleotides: TGCGCCAGCAGGGGCGGGGGACTCAAGGTCTCCGGAAACACCATATATTTT.